What follows is one TCR beta chain and its context. Its antigen is undetermined. This record belongs to a study of cytomegalovirus exposure and HLA in healthy donors. Whole-study context: A data release that came early held approximately 92 million unique TCRs from HLA-typed donors.

Primers for the PCR totalled 60 Vbeta and 13 Jbeta. Clones were sequenced by immunoSEQ multiplex PCR, and TCRdb holds only the in-frame ones, with some missing. Of tens of thousands of clones listed, about 70% are singletons. General study points: Some highly shared sequence variants likely arose as a pipeline artifact. Despite most TCR sequences being rare, some public TCRs occurred in many donors. Among immune exposure information, only CMV serostatus was available.

CDR1 MNHNS and CDR2 SASEGT come from the germline V gene. Trimming removed 4 bases from V and 5 bases from J, with 20 bases in between. CDR3 length: 16 residues. Sequencing used PBMCs. The chain carries TRBV6-1 and TRBJ2-5; D perhaps matches TRBD2 (6 bases). This receptor was identified in a woman between 25 and 40 years old in good health and CMV-seropositive. The DNA for the CDR3 is TGTGCCAGCAGTGCTCAACCGGGACTCAGGGCGGAGACCCAGTACTTC. It yields the protein CASSAQPGLRAETQYF.